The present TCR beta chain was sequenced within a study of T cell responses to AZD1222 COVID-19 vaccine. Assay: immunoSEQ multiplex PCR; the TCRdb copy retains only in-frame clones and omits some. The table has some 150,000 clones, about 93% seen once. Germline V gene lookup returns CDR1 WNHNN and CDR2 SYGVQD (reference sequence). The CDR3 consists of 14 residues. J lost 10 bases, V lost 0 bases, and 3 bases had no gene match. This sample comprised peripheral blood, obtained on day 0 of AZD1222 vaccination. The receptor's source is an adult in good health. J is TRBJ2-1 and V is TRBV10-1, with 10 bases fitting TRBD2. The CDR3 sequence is CASSESELAGEQFF. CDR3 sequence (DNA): TGCGCCAGCAGTGAGTCGGAACTAGCGGGGGAGCAGTTCTTC.